This T cell receptor (beta chain) emerged from a study of blood T cells in healthy people across ages. This clonotype has only one observation. CDR3 size: 11 residues. Germline V gives CDR1 MNHEY, CDR2 SVGEGT. For the second PCR, which ran for roughly 6 to 11 cycles, a sample-barcoded 5' primer and a J-beta primer mix were used. TCRdb re-called the 5' RACE reads with MiXCR, one entry per CDR3 protein. Among over 700,000 distinct CDR3 sequences, roughly 25% were seen once, and the ten largest hold 9.4%. These same data were also listed under a study on T cells of mothers and their children.

The chain couples TRBV6-2 or TRBV6-3 to TRBJ2-7; a possible D gene is TRBD2 (6 bases). This sequence originates from a boy younger than 18 in good health. The sample consisted of blood. For the CDR3, the DNA is TGTGCCAGCAGGACAAACCGGGACTTAGACGTC. This gives the protein CASRTNRDLDV.